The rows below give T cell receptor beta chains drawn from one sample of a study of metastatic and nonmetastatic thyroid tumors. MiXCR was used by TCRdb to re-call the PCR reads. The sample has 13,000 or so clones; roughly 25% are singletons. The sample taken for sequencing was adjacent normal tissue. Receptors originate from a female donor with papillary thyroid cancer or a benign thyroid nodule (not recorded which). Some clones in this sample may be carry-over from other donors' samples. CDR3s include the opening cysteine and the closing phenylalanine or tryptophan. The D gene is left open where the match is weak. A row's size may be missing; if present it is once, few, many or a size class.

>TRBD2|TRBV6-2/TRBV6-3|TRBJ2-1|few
TGTGCCAGCAGTCCTCCGGGACTAGTTTACAATGAGCAGTTCTTC
CASSPPGLVYNEQFF
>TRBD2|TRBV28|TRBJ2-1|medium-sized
TGTGCCAGCAGTTTAGGGGGAGGGTTTTTAGGGTCCTACAATGAGCAGTTCTTC
CASSLGGGFLGSYNEQFF
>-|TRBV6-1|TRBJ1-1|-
TGTGCCAGCGGGTACACTGAAGCTTTCTTT
CASGYTEAFF
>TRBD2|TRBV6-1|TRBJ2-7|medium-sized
TGTGCCAGCAAAACTAGCGAGTACGAGCAGTACTTC
CASKTSEYEQYF
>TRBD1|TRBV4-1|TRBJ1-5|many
TGCGCCAGCAGCTCTAGCCCGCAGGGGGCCCAGAATAAGCCCCAGCATTTT
CASSSSPQGAQNKPQHF
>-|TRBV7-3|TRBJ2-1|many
TGTGCCAGCAGCTTCGGAGGGGGTCTTTACAATGAGCAGTTCTTC
CASSFGGGLYNEQFF
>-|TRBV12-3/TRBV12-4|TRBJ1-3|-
TGTGCCAGCAGTTTAGCGGGCGGAGGGGCTGGAAACACCATATATTTT
CASSLAGGGAGNTIYF
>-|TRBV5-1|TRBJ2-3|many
TGCGCCAGCAGCTTGGACCGCACAGATACGCAGTATTTT
CASSLDRTDTQYF
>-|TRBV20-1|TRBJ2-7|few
TGCAGTGCTAGAGGGCAATCGGGACATTCCTACGAGCAGTACTTC
CSARGQSGHSYEQYF
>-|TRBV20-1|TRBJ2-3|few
TGCAGTGCGAATCCACCGTTGGGGAAGGCAGATACGCAGTATTTT
CSANPPLGKADTQYF
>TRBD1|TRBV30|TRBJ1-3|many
TGTGCCTGGAGTCTGGGGACAGTAGGAAACACCATATATTTT
CAWSLGTVGNTIYF
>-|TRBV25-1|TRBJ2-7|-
TGTGCCAGCAGTTTACGGGCCAGGCGCGAGCAGTACTTC
CASSLRARREQYF
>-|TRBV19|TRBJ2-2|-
TGTGCCAGTAGTACTCAGGGAGATGCCGGGGAGCTGTTTTTT
CASSTQGDAGELFF
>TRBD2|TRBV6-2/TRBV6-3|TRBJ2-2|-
TGTGCCAGCAGTTACTCGGGAGGGTTTGGGGCTAGCACAGAGGAGCTGTTTTTT
CASSYSGGFGASTEELFF
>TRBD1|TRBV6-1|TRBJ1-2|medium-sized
TGTGCCAGCGTTGACGGGGACAGGTTAATAATCTATGGCTACACCTTC
CASVDGDRLIIYGYTF
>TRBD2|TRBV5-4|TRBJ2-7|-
TGTGCCAGCAGCTCGGGACTAGCGGGAGACTCTAGCTCCTACGAGCAGTACTTC
CASSSGLAGDSSSYEQYF
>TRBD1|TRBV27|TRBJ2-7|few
TGTGCCAGCAGTTTTTCAGGGACAGGGGGCACCCCCTACGAGCAGTACTTC
CASSFSGTGGTPYEQYF
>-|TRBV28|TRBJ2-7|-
TGTGCCAGCAGTTTAAACGGAGGCGAGCAGTACTTC
CASSLNGGEQYF
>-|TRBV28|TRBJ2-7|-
TGTGCCAGCAGCCAGTGGGCCGGAAGTCCCTCCTACGAGCAGTACTTC
CASSQWAGSPSYEQYF
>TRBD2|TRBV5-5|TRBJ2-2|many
TGTGCCAGCAGCTGGACTAGCGGGCCAAACACCGGGGAGCTGTTTTTT
CASSWTSGPNTGELFF
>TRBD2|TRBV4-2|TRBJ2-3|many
TGTGCCAGCAGCCAAGGGTCGGCTAGCGGGAGAATGGATACGCAGTATTTT
CASSQGSASGRMDTQYF
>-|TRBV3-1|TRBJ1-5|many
TGTGCCAGCAGCCAAGACAGGGTAGCGCCCCAGCATTTT
CASSQDRVAPQHF
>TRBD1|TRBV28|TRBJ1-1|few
TGTGCCAGCAGTCCGACAGGGGCAGCTTTCTTT
CASSPTGAAFF
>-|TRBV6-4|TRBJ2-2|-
TGTGCCAGCAGTGTGACTGGCCTAAACACCGGGGAGCTGTTTTTT
CASSVTGLNTGELFF
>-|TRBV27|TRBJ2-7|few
TGTGCCAGCAGTTTACGGGGGCCCAACTACGAGCAGTACTTC
CASSLRGPNYEQYF
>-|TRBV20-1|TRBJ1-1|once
TGCAGTGCCATACCGTTGAACACTGAAGCTTTCTTT
CSAIPLNTEAFF
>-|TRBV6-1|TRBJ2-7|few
TGTGCCACCCACCGGCATGGAGGCGCAAGGTCCTACGAGCAGTACTTC
CATHRHGGARSYEQYF
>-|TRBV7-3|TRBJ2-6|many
TGTGCCAGCAGCTTTTTAGCTGGGGCCAACGTCCTGACTTTC
CASSFLAGANVLTF